The next 17 T cell receptor beta chains were all read from a single sample in a study of OX40 agonist ivuxolimab in advanced cancers. Library generation was performed with the immunoSEQ multiplex PCR assay. The clones in this table, taken by TCRdb from immuneACCESS, are in-frame only. Not every clone is retained; where verified, under half of the shortfall comes from an unresolved V gene, and the cause of the rest is unknown. A total of roughly 17,000 clones appear in this sample, approximately 85% of them only once. The biggest ten clones account for about 29% of the sample. The sequencing here drew on CD4+ or CD8+ T cells sorted from blood, taken in a trial of the OX40 agonist ivuxolimab. The receptors come from an adult with an advanced solid tumor such as melanoma, head and neck, liver or kidney cancer.

This chain joins TRBV7-3 and TRBJ2-1, with 9 bases aligning to TRBD2. CDR1 and CDR2 (germline): SGHTA, FQGTGA. CDR3 size: 16 residues. The junction had 12 bases not matched to a gene; V was cut back by 5 bases and J by 7 bases. The CDR3 nucleotides are TGTGCCAGCAGCGAACTAGCGGGTTCCCCTTTGAATGAGCAGTTCTTC. This translates into CASSELAGSPLNEQFF.

The chain couples TRBV10-2 to TRBJ2-7; TRBD1 aligns across 10 bases. Germline CDR1 is WSHSY and CDR2 is SAAADI. This CDR3 contains 14 residues. Trimming removed 5 bases from V and 7 bases from J; junction bases left unmatched: 8. CDR3 DNA sequence: TGCGCCAGCAGTCCGGGACAGGGGCCGGGTGAGCAGTACTTC. This encodes CASSPGQGPGEQYF.

This clone was observed a handful of times. V and J are TRBV7-6 and TRBJ2-7; the D gene could be TRBD1 or TRBD2 (6 bases each). This CDR3 spans 15 amino acids. V lost 6 bases and J lost 2, with 17 bases in between. Germline CDR1 and CDR2: SGHVS and FNYEAQ. CDR3 nucleotides: TGTGCCAGCAGTCCAGGAGGAGGGGGTGCCTACGAGCAGTACTTC. It specifies CASSPGGGGAYEQYF.

The chain carries TRBV7-9 and TRBJ1-1; D is undetermined. The CDR3 is 15 amino acids. Germline assignment: CDR1 SEHNR and CDR2 FQNEAQ (reference sequence). V lost 7 bases and J 6 bases, leaving 21 bases between the germline ends. CDR3 loop: CASTYGEESPPEAFF. For the CDR3, the DNA is TGTGCCAGCACCTATGGGGAGGAGTCTCCCCCTGAAGCTTTCTTT.

This clone is a singleton in its sample. The chain carries TRBV13 and TRBJ1-1; D might be TRBD1 (5 bases). The CDR3 contains 17 residues. V lost 0 bases and J 5 bases, leaving 19 bases between the germline ends. In germline, CDR1 is PRHDT, CDR2 FYEKMQ (reference sequence). CDR3 in amino acids: CASSLGWPGRQRTEAFF. The CDR3 region has the DNA TGTGCCAGCAGCTTAGGCTGGCCGGGTCGACAGCGAACTGAAGCTTTCTTT.

This clone was seen just once. This rearrangement joins TRBV9 to TRBJ2-3, with 13 bases identical to TRBD2. The CDR3 consists of 16 residues. The V segment lost 0 bases and the J segment 4 bases; nucleotides outside the gene matches: 2. The germline V gene has CDR1 SGDLS and CDR2 YYNGEE. Here the CDR3 DNA reads TGTGCCAGCAGCGTAGGGACTAGCGGGAGTGCAGATACGCAGTATTTT. Protein sequence: CASSVGTSGSADTQYF.

This chain uses TRBV6-5 with TRBJ2-3; either TRBD1 or TRBD2 may fit D (7 bases each). CDR3 length: 12 residues. CDR1 and CDR2 (germline): MNHEY, SVGAGI. Trimming removed 5 bases from V and 13 bases from J, with 16 bases in between. The CDR3 DNA reads TGTGCCAGCAGTGACAGGGAGGGGAGGGAGTATTTT. Translated: CASSDREGREYF.

This clone was recorded once. The V and J genes are TRBV19 and TRBJ2-5; a possible D gene is TRBD2 (7 bases). This CDR3 region has 17 residues. Trimming stripped 4 bases from V and 3 bases from J, with 21 bases between. CDR1 is LNHDA, CDR2 SQIVND, per germline (reference sequence). DNA for the CDR3: TGTGCCAGTAGTACGGTAGAGGGGGGGATCATGGAAGAGACCCAGTACTTC. Protein sequence: CASSTVEGGIMEETQYF.

This clone was seen a few times. The J gene is TRBJ2-2, the V gene TRBV7-8; D uncertain. Germline CDR1 is SGHVS and CDR2 is FQNEAQ. V shed 3 bases and J shed 3 bases, with 5 bases lying between them. The CDR3 spans 13 residues. CDR3 nucleotides: TGTGCCAGCAGCTTGGGGTACACCGGGGAGCTGTTTTTT. Amino acids: CASSLGYTGELFF.

The rearrangement uses TRBV19 and TRBJ2-2; D gene ambiguous. This CDR3 spans 12 amino acids. Between the trimmed V and J ends, which lost 6 bases and 5 bases, there was a span of 7 bases. From germline, CDR1 is LNHDA and CDR2 SQIVND (reference sequence). The CDR3 here is CASRKGTGELFF. The CDR3 coding sequence is TGTGCCAGTAGGAAAGGTACCGGGGAGCTGTTTTTT.

The chain is built from TRBV5-1 and TRBJ2-7; tentative D call: TRBD1 (5 bases). Per germline, CDR1 SGHRS and CDR2 YFSETQ. V shed 5 bases and J shed 3 bases, with 9 bases lying between them. The CDR3 length is 12 residues. The CDR3 reads CASRLTVYEQYF. CDR3 sequence (DNA): TGCGCCAGCAGACTGACAGTCTACGAGCAGTACTTC.

This chain links TRBV27 with TRBJ2-1; unclear D gene. Between the trimmed V and J ends, which lost 6 bases and 0 bases, there was a span of 15 bases. Per germline, CDR1 MNHEY and CDR2 SMNVEV (reference sequence). This CDR3 is built from 16 residues. The CDR3, as DNA: TGTGCCAGCAGCTCGTTTGGCGGCCGCTCCTACAATGAGCAGTTCTTC. Its translation: CASSSFGGRSYNEQFF.

The DNA for the CDR3 is TGTGCCAGCAGTCCCCCAGGGGTAGCGTCTGCTTTCTTT. It codes for CASSPPGVASAFF. V is TRBV28 and J is TRBJ1-1, with a possible D match to TRBD1 (6 bases). The CDR3 contains 13 residues. Per germline, CDR1 MDHEN and CDR2 SYDVKM. V was shortened by 5 bases and J by 11 bases, with 18 bases between the two germline ends.

Relative to its sample, this clone is medium-sized. The sample has other DNA sequences that encode this CDR3 too. V is TRBV19 and J is TRBJ2-1; no definite D call. Per the germline V gene, CDR1 is LNHDA and CDR2 is SQIVND (reference sequence). V lost 3 bases to trimming and J lost 5 bases, with 8 bases between them. This CDR3 is 13 amino acids long. Here the CDR3 reads CASSMGFNNEQFF. CDR3 nucleotides: TGTGCCAGTAGTATGGGCTTCAACAATGAGCAGTTCTTC.

This clone has only one observation. The rearrangement links TRBV27 to TRBJ1-1; D call uncertain. V was pared by 6 bases and J by 7 bases, with 9 bases between. From germline, CDR1 is MNHEY and CDR2 SMNVEV (reference sequence). The CDR3 is 11 amino acids. CDR3: CASRSGIEAFF. In DNA form, the CDR3 reads TGTGCCAGCAGATCCGGGATTGAAGCTTTCTTT.

The chain combines TRBV11-2 with TRBJ2-7, with D possibly matching TRBD1 (6 bases). CDR3 size: 12 residues. CDR1 SGHAT and CDR2 FQNNGV come from the germline V gene. V was clipped by 5 bases and J by 9 bases, with 14 bases between them. The CDR3 protein is CASSDGPTGQYF. As DNA, the CDR3 is TGTGCCAGCAGCGACGGACCGACAGGGCAGTACTTC.

With regard to this clone: At one end, the junction sequence differs from germline, possibly due to a read error. The chain carries TRBV9 and TRBJ2-7; TRBD2 matches at 8 bases. The germline V gene encodes CDR1 SGDLS and CDR2 YYNGEE. This CDR3 is 15 amino acids long. CDR3 in amino acids: CASNVEGTSSYEQYF. In nucleotides, the CDR3 is TGTGCCAGCAACGTAGAAGGGACTAGCTCCTACGAGCAGTACTTC. The variable domain in full, completed from reference TRBV9 and TRBJ2-7, reads DSGVTQTPKHLITATGQRVTLRCSPRSGDLSVYWYQQSLDQGLQFLIQYYNGEERAKGNILERFSAQQFPDLHSELNLSSLELGDSALYFCASNVEGTSSYEQYFGPGTRLTVT.